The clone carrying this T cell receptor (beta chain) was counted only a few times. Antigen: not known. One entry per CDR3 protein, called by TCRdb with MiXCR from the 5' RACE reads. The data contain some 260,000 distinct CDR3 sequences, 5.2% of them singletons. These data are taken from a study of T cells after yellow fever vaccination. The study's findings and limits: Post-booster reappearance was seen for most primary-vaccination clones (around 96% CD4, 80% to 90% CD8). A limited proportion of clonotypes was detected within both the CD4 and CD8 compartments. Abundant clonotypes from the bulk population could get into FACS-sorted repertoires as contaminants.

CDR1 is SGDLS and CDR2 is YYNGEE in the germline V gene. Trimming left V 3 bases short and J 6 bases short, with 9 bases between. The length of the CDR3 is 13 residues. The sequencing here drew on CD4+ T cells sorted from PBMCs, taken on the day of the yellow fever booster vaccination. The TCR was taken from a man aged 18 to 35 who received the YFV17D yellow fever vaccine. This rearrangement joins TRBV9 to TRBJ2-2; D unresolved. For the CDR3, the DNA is TGTGCCAGCAGCGGTTCTTTCGCCGGGGAGCTGTTTTTT. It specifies CASSGSFAGELFF.